What follows describes a single TCR beta chain. The antigen remains unidentified. These data are taken from a study of T cell responses to AZD1222 COVID-19 vaccine. Study-wide results and caveats: Spike was spanned by vaccine-associated CD4 TCRs, with dominance at 160-218 and 743-854. Samples come after the peak T cell response, not at day 14. Clonal diversity was possibly underestimated; the donors were predominantly white British and more often female.

Using immunoSEQ multiplex PCR, the repertoire was profiled, and TCRdb retains in-frame clones only, with some absent. The data contain some 130,000 clones, around 90% of them singletons. The CDR3 consists of 15 residues. Germline CDR1 SNHLY, CDR2 FYNNEI. V shed 6 bases and J shed 3 bases, with 12 bases lying between them. The V gene is TRBV2, the J gene TRBJ1-6; no reliable D call. The source was peripheral blood, collected on day 0 of AZD1222 vaccination. The receptor's source is an adult in good health. The DNA of the CDR3 is TGTGCCAGCAGAGCCGGGAAGATCTATAATTCACCCCTCCACTTT. It translates to CASRAGKIYNSPLHF.